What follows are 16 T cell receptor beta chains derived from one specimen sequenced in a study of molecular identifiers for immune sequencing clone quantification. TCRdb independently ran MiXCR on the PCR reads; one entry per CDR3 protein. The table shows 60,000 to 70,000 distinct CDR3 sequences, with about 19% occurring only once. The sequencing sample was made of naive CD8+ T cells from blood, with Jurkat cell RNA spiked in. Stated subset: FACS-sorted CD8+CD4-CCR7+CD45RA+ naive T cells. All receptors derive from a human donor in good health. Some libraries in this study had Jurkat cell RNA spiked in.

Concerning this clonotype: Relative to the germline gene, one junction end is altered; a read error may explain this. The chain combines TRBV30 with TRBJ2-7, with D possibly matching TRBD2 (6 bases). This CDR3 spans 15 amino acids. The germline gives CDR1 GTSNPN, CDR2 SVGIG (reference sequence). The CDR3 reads CAWTDNGGNSHEQYF. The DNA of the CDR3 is TGCGCCTGGACCGATAATGGAGGGAACTCCCACGAGCAGTACTTC.

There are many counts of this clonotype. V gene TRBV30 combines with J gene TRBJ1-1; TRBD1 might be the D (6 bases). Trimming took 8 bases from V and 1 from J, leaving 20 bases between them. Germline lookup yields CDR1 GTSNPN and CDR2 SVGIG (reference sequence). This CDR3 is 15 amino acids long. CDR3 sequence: CALELLGTTNTEAFF. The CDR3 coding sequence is TGTGCCCTGGAGCTTCTGGGGACAACGAACACTGAAGCTTTCTTT.

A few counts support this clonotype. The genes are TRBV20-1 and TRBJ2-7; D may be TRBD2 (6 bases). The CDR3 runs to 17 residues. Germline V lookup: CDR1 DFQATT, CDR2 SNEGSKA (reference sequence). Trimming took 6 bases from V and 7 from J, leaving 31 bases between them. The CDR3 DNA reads TGCAGTGCACATGCCCCCGGGACCACCCGGGCTGCGGGGGAGCAGTACTTC. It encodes CSAHAPGTTRAAGEQYF.

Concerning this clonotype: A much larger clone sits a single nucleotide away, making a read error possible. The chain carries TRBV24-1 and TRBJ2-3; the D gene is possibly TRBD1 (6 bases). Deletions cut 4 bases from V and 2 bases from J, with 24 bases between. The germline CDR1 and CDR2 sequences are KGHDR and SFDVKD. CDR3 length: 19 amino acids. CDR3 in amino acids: CATSDVTGTFPQHTDTQYF. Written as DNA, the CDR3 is TGTGCCACCAGTGACGTTACCGGGACATTCCCGCAGCACACAGATACGCAGTATTTT.

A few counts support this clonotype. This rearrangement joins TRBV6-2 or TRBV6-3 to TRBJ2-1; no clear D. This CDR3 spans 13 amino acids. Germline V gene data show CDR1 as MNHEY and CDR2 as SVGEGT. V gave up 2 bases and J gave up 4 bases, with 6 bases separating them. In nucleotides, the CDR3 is TGTGCCAGCAGTTACCTGGCATACAATGAGCAGTTCTTC. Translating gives CASSYLAYNEQFF.

DNA for the CDR3: TGTGCCAGCAGCGGCTCGGACGGGACAGGAGACACAGATACGCAGTATTTT. This translates into CASSGSDGTGDTDTQYF. V usage is TRBV11-2 and J usage is TRBJ2-3; 8 nucleotides agree with TRBD1. Trimming at V came to 5 bases and at J to 2 bases, leaving 12 bases not matched to a gene. From germline, CDR1 is SGHAT and CDR2 FQNNGV. There are 17 residues in the CDR3.

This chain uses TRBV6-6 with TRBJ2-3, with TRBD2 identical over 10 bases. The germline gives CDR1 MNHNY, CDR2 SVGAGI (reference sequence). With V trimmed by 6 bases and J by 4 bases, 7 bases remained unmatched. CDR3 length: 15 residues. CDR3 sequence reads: CASSYPSGRADTQYF. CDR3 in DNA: TGTGCCAGCAGCTATCCTAGCGGGAGAGCAGATACGCAGTATTTT.

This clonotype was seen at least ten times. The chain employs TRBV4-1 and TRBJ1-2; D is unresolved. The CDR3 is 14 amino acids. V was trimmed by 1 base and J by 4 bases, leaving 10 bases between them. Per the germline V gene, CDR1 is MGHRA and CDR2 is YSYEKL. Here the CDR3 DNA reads TGCGCCAGCAGCCAAGGAATGACATCCTATGGCTACACCTTC. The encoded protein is CASSQGMTSYGYTF.

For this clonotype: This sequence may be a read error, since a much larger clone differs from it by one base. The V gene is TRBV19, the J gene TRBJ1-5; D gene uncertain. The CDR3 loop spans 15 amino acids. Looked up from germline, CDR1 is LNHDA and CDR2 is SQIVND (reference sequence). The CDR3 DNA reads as TGTGCCGGTAGTATTGGGTACGGGTCGTATCAGCCCCAGCATTTT. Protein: CAGSIGYGSYQPQHF. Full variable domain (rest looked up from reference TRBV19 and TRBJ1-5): DGGITQSPKYLFRKEGQNVTLSCEQNLNHDAMYWYRQDPGQGLRLIYYSQIVNDFQKGDIAEGYSVSREKKESFPLTVTSAQKNPTAFYLCAGSIGYGSYQPQHFGDGTRLSIL.

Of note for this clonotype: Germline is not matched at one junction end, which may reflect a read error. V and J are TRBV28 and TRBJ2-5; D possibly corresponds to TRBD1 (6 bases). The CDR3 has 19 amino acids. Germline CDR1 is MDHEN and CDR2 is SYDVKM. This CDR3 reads CASSLFWDTVHPTGETQYF. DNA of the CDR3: TGCGCCAGCAGTTTGTTTTGGGACACCGTACACCCGACCGGAGAGACCCAGTACTTC.

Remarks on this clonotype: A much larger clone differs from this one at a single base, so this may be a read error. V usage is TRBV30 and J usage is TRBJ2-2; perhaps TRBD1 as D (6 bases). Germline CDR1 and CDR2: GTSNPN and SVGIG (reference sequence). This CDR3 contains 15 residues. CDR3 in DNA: TGTGCCTGGTGTGTGGACAGACCTTACACCGGGGAGCTGTTTTTT. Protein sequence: CAWCVDRPYTGELFF.

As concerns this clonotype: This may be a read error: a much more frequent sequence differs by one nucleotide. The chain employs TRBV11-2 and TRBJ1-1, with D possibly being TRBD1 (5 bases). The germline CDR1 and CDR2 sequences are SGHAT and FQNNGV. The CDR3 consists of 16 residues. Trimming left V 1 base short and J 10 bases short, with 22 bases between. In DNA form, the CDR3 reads TGTGCCAGCAGCTTAGTTTTGCCAGGGCCGGGACTGGGAGCTTTCTTT. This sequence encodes CASSLVLPGPGLGAFF.

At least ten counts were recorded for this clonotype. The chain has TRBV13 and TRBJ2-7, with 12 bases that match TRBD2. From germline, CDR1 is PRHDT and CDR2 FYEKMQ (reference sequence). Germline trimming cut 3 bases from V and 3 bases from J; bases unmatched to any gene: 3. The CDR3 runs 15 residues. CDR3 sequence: CASSFATSGSYEQYF. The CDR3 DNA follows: TGTGCCAGCAGCTTTGCGACTAGCGGGAGCTACGAGCAGTACTTC.

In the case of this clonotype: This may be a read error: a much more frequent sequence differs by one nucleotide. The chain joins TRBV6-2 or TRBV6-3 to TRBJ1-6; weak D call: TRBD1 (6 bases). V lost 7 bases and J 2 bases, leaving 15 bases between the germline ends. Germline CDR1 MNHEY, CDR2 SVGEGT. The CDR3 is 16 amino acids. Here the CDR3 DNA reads TGTGCCAGCAATTCTAACCGGGACACCTATAATTCACCCCTCCACTTT. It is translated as CASNSNRDTYNSPLHF.

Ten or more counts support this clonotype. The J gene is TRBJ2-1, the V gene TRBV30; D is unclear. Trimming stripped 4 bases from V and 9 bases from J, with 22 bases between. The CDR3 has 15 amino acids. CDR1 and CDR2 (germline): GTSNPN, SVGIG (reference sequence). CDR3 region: CAWKFVLPGGGEQFF. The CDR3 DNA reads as TGTGCCTGGAAATTCGTGCTACCCGGTGGTGGTGAGCAGTTCTTC.

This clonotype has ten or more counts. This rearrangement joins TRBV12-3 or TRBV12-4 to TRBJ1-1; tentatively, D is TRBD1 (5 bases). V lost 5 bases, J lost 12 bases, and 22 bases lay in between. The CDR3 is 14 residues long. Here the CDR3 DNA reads TGTGCCAGCAGTGGGGGACTGCTTCTGTCGCCTACTTTCTTT. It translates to CASSGGLLLSPTFF.